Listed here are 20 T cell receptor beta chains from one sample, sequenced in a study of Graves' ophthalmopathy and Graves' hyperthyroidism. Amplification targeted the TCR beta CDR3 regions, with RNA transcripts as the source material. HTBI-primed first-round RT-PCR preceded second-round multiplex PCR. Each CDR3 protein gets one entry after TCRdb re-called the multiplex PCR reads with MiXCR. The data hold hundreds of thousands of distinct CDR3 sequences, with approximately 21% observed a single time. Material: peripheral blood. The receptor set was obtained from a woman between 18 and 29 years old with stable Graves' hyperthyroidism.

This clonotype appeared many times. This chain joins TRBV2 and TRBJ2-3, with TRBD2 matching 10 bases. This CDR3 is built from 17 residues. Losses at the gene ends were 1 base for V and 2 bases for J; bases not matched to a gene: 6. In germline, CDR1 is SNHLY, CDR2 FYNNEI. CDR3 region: CASSEGPSGGVTDTQYF. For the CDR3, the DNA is TGTGCCAGCAGTGAAGGTCCTAGCGGGGGAGTCACAGATACGCAGTATTTT.

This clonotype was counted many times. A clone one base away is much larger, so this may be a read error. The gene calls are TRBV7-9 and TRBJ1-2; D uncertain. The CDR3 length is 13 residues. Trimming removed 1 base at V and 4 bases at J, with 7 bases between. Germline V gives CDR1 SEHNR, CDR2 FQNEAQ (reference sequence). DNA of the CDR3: TGTGCCAGCAGCTTAGGGGATTTCTATGGCTACACCTTC. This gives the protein CASSLGDFYGYTF.

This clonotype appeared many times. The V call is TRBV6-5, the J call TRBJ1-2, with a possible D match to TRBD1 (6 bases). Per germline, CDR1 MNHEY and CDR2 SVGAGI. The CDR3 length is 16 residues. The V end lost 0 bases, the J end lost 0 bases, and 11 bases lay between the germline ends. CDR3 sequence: CASSYSRGNPNYGYTF. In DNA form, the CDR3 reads TGTGCCAGCAGTTACTCGAGGGGGAACCCTAACTATGGCTACACCTTC.

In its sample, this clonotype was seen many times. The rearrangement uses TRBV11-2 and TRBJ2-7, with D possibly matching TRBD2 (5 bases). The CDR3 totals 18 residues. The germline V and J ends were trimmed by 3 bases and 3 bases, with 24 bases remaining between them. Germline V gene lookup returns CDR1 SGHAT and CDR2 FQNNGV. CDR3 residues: CASSFPIDPQVGDYEQYF. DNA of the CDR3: TGTGCCAGCAGCTTTCCAATTGACCCCCAGGTGGGAGACTACGAGCAGTACTTC.

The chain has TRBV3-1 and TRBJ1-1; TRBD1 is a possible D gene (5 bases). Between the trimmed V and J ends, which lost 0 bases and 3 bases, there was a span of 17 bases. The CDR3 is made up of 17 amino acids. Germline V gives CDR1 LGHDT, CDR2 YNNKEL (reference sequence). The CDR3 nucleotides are TGTGCCAGCAGCCAAGATTTCATAGGGACGGGGGACACTGAAGCTTTCTTT. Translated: CASSQDFIGTGDTEAFF.

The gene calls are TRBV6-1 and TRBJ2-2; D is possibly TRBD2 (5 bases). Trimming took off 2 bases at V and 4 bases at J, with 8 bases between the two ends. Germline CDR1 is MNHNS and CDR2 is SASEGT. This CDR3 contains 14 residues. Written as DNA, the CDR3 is TGTGCCAGCAGTGAACCCACTAGCACCGGGGAGCTGTTTTTT. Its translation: CASSEPTSTGELFF.

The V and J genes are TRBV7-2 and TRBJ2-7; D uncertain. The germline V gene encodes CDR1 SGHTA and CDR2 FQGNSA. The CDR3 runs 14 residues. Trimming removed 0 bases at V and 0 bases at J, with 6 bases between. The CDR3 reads CASSLAPSSYEQYF. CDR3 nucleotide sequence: TGTGCCAGCAGCTTAGCGCCCAGCTCCTACGAGCAGTACTTC.

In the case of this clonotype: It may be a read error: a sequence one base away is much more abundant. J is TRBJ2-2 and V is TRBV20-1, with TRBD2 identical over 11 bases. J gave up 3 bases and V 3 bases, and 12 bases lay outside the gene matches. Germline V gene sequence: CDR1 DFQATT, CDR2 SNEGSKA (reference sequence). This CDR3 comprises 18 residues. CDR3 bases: TGCAGTGCTAGCTACATTAAACCTAGCGGGAGGTACACCGGGGAGCTGTTTTTT. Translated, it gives CSASYIKPSGRYTGELFF.

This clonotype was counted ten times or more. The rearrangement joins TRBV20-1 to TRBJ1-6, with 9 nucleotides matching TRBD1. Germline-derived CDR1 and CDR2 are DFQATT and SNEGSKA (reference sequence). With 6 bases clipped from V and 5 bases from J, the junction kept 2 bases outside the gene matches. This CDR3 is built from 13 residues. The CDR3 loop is CSARTGDNSPLHF. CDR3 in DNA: TGCAGTGCCCGGACAGGGGATAATTCACCCCTCCACTTT.

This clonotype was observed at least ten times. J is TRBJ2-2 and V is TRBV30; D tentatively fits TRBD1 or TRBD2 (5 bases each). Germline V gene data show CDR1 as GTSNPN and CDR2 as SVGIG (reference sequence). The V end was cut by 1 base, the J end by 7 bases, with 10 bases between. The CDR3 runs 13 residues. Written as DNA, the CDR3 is TGTGCCTGGAGTGGGGACGGTGGCGGGGAGCTGTTTTTT. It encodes CAWSGDGGGELFF. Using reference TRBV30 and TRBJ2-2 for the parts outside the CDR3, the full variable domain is SQTIHQWPATLVQPVGSPLSLECTVEGTSNPNLYWYRQAAGRGLQLLFYSVGIGQISSEVPQNLSASRPQDRQFILSSKKLLLSDSGFYLCAWSGDGGGELFFGEGSRLTVL.

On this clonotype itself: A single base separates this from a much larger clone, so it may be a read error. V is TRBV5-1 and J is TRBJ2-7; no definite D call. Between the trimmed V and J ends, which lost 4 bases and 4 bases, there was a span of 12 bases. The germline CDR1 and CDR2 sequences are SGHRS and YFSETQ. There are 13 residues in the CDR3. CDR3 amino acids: CASSVYLNYEQYF. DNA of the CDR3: TGCGCCAGCAGCGTCTACCTAAATTACGAGCAGTACTTC.

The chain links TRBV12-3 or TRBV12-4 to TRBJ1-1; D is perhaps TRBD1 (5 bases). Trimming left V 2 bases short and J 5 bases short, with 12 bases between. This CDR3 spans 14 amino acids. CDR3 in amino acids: CASSLRGTGTEAFF. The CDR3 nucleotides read TGTGCCAGCAGTTTACGGGGGACCGGGACTGAAGCTTTCTTT.

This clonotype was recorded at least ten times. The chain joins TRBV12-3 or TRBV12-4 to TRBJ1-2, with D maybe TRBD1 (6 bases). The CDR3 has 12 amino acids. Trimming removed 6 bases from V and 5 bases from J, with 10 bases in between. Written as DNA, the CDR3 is TGTGCCAGCAGACCACAGGGATATGGCTACACCTTC. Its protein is CASRPQGYGYTF.

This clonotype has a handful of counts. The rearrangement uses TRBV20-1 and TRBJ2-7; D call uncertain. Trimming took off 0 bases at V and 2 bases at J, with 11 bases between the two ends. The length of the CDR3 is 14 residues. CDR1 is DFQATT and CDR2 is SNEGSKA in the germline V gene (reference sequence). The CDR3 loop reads CSARESKGTYEQYF. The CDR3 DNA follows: TGCAGTGCTAGAGAGTCCAAGGGCACCTACGAGCAGTACTTC.

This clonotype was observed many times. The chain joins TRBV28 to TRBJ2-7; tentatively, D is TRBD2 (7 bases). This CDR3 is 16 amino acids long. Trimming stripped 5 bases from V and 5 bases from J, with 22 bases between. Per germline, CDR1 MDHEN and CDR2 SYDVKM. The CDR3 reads CASSHLGGPESDEQYF. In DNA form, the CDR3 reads TGTGCCAGCAGTCATTTGGGGGGGCCCGAATCCGACGAGCAGTACTTC.

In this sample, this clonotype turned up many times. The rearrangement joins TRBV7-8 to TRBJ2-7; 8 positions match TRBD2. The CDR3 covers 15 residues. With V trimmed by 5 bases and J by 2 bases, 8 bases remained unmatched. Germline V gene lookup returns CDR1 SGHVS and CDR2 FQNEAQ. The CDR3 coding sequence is TGTGCCAGCAGCCTAAGACTAGCGCAAACCTACGAGCAGTACTTC. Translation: CASSLRLAQTYEQYF. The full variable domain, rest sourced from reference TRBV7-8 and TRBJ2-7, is GAGVSQSPRYKVAKRGQDVALRCDPISGHVSLFWYQQALGQGPEFLTYFQNEAQLDKSGLPSDRFFAERPEGSVSTLKIQRTQQEDSAVYLCASSLRLAQTYEQYFGPGTRLTVT.

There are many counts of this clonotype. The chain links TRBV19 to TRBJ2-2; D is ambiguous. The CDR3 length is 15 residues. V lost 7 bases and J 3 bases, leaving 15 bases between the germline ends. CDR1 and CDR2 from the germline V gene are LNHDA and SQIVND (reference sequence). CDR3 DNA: TGTGCCAGTAAGTGGCAGACCCTGGACACCGGGGAGCTGTTTTTT. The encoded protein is CASKWQTLDTGELFF.

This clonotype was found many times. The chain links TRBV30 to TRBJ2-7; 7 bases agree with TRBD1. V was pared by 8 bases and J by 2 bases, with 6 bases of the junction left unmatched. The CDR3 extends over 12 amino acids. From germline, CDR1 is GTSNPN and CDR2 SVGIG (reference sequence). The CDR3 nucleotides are TGTGCCGGCCGACAGGGAACCTACGAGCAGTACTTC. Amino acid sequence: CAGRQGTYEQYF.

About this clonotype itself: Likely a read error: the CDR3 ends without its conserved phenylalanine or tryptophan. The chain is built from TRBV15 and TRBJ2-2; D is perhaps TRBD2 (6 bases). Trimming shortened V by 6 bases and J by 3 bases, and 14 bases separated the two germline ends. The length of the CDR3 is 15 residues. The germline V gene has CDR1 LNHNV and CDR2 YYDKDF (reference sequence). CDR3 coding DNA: TGTGCCACCAGGGCCGGGACTGTCTACACCGGGGAGCTGTTTGTT. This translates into CATRAGTVYTGELFV.

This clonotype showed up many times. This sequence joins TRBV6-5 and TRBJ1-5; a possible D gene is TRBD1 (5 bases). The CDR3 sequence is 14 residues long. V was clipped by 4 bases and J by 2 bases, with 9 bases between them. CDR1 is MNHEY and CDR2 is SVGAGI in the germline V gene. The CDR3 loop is CASSSGFRNQPQHF. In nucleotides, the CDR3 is TGTGCCAGCAGTTCAGGGTTTCGCAATCAGCCCCAGCATTTT.